A selection of T cell receptor beta chains follows, all from one sample in a study of molecular identifiers for immune sequencing clone quantification. Via MiXCR, TCRdb re-called the PCR reads, giving one row per CDR3 protein. Here the sample spans some 580,000 distinct CDR3 sequences, over 25% being singletons. Source material: naive CD8+ T cells from blood, with Jurkat cell RNA spiked in. The receptors come from a human donor in good health. Some libraries in this study had Jurkat cell RNA spiked in. Each CDR3 is given with its conserved first and last residue. The order of the fields is V gene, clone size, J gene, D gene, CDR3 DNA, CDR3 protein. A D gene is named only where the DNA matches it firmly. Only part of the rows carry a size: once, few, many, or a class if the clone is expanded.

v_call: TRBV7-3
clone_size: NA
j_call: TRBJ2-1
d_call: TRBD2
cdr3_nt: TGTGCCAGCAGCTCCACTAGCGGGAGGTTCGATGAGCAGTTCTTC
cdr3_aa: CASSSTSGRFDEQFF

v_call: TRBV7-6
clone_size: NA
j_call: TRBJ2-7
d_call: NA
cdr3_nt: TGTGCCAGCAGCTTAACGGTGGATTCCTACGAGCAGTACTTC
cdr3_aa: CASSLTVDSYEQYF

v_call: TRBV12-5
clone_size: NA
j_call: TRBJ2-1
d_call: TRBD1
cdr3_nt: TGTGCTAGTGGCCCCGGCAGGACAGGGTCCAATGAGCAGTTCTTC
cdr3_aa: CASGPGRTGSNEQFF

v_call: TRBV6-5
clone_size: many
j_call: TRBJ2-7
d_call: TRBD2
cdr3_nt: TGTGCCAGCAGTGCGGGGGGGAGAATCGAGCAGTACTTC
cdr3_aa: CASSAGGRIEQYF

v_call: TRBV4-1
clone_size: NA
j_call: TRBJ1-5
d_call: NA
cdr3_nt: TGCGCCAGCAGCTGGGGGGTAGGCAAGCAGCCCCAGCATTTT
cdr3_aa: CASSWGVGKQPQHF

v_call: TRBV11-2
clone_size: NA
j_call: TRBJ2-5
d_call: TRBD1
cdr3_nt: TGTGCCAGCACCCCAGGGGGCGCGTGGGAGACCCAGTACTTC
cdr3_aa: CASTPGGAWETQYF

v_call: TRBV19
clone_size: NA
j_call: TRBJ2-6
d_call: NA
cdr3_nt: TGTGCCAGTAGTATTCTAGCTGGGGTGGATTGGGCCAACGTCCTGACTTTC
cdr3_aa: CASSILAGVDWANVLTF

v_call: TRBV15
clone_size: many
j_call: TRBJ2-1
d_call: NA
cdr3_nt: TGTGCCACCGAGATTGGGGGGCGGGGTAATGAGCAGTTCTTC
cdr3_aa: CATEIGGRGNEQFF

v_call: TRBV28
clone_size: many
j_call: TRBJ2-7
d_call: NA
cdr3_nt: TGTGCCAGCAGTCCTAAAGTAGGGGGATACTCCTACGAGCAGTACTTC
cdr3_aa: CASSPKVGGYSYEQYF

v_call: TRBV19
clone_size: NA
j_call: TRBJ2-4
d_call: NA
cdr3_nt: TGTGCCAGTAGTCTTGAGCCCAGGGAATCCAAAAACATTCAGTACTTC
cdr3_aa: CASSLEPRESKNIQYF

v_call: TRBV2
clone_size: NA
j_call: TRBJ2-7
d_call: NA
cdr3_nt: TGTGCCAGCAGTGCTCACAGATACGAGCAGTACTTC
cdr3_aa: CASSAHRYEQYF

v_call: TRBV7-9
clone_size: few
j_call: TRBJ2-7
d_call: TRBD2
cdr3_nt: TGTGCCAGCAGTGGCAGCGGGGAAAGCTCCTACGAGCAGTACTTC
cdr3_aa: CASSGSGESSYEQYF

v_call: TRBV5-1
clone_size: few
j_call: TRBJ2-4
d_call: TRBD2
cdr3_nt: TGCGCCAGCAGCATCCCTTCTGCGGGGGGCCCCTCAGGGAACATTCAGTACTTC
cdr3_aa: CASSIPSAGGPSGNIQYF

v_call: TRBV13
clone_size: few
j_call: TRBJ2-7
d_call: NA
cdr3_nt: TGTGCCAGCAGCTTAATACACGGCCCCTACGAGCAGTACTTC
cdr3_aa: CASSLIHGPYEQYF

v_call: TRBV7-6
clone_size: many
j_call: TRBJ2-3
d_call: TRBD1
cdr3_nt: TGTGCCAGCAGCTCTAATGCAGGGGGCCGCAAAGATACGCAGTATTTT
cdr3_aa: CASSSNAGGRKDTQYF

v_call: TRBV4-3
clone_size: few
j_call: TRBJ1-1
d_call: NA
cdr3_nt: TGCGCCAGCAGCCAAGATCTGATATCACAGGAGAACACTGAAGCTTTCTTT
cdr3_aa: CASSQDLISQENTEAFF

v_call: TRBV6-2/TRBV6-3
clone_size: NA
j_call: TRBJ1-2
d_call: NA
cdr3_nt: TGTGCCAGCAGTTACTCGATTGCCGGGGTTGATGGCTACACCTTC
cdr3_aa: CASSYSIAGVDGYTF

v_call: TRBV20-1
clone_size: NA
j_call: TRBJ1-1
d_call: NA
cdr3_nt: TGCAGTGCTACGTTGGGCAGGGGTATCACTGAAGCTTTCTTT
cdr3_aa: CSATLGRGITEAFF

v_call: TRBV7-7
clone_size: NA
j_call: TRBJ2-7
d_call: TRBD2
cdr3_nt: TGTGCTAGCAGCTCGAGGCGGGAGAGCTCCTACGAGCAGTACTTC
cdr3_aa: CASSSRRESSYEQYF

v_call: TRBV27
clone_size: few
j_call: TRBJ1-4
d_call: NA
cdr3_nt: TGTGCCAGCAGTTTAATGATTAGGGGAGGAAAACTGTTTTTT
cdr3_aa: CASSLMIRGGKLFF

v_call: TRBV5-6
clone_size: NA
j_call: TRBJ1-1
d_call: NA
cdr3_nt: TGTGCCAGCAGCTGGGGGGGACTGATGAGTATGAACACTGAAGCTTTCTTT
cdr3_aa: CASSWGGLMSMNTEAFF

v_call: TRBV5-1
clone_size: many
j_call: TRBJ2-7
d_call: TRBD2
cdr3_nt: TGCGCCAGCAGCTTGGATGGGAGTTCGGGGGGCGAGCAGTACTTC
cdr3_aa: CASSLDGSSGGEQYF

v_call: TRBV10-3
clone_size: many
j_call: TRBJ2-1
d_call: NA
cdr3_nt: TGTGCCATCAGTGAGACAGTCCATGAGCAGTTCTTC
cdr3_aa: CAISETVHEQFF

v_call: TRBV2
clone_size: NA
j_call: TRBJ2-7
d_call: TRBD2
cdr3_nt: TGTGCCAGCAGTGACACTAGCGGCCCCTACGAGCAGTACTTC
cdr3_aa: CASSDTSGPYEQYF

v_call: TRBV21-1
clone_size: NA
j_call: TRBJ2-7
d_call: NA
cdr3_nt: TGTGCCAGCAGCAAAGTCGGAGACTACGAGCAGTACTTC
cdr3_aa: CASSKVGDYEQYF

v_call: TRBV19
clone_size: few
j_call: TRBJ1-1
d_call: NA
cdr3_nt: TGTGCCAGTAGTATCTTTGAAAGACCGCCAGACGAAGCTTTCTTT
cdr3_aa: CASSIFERPPDEAFF

v_call: TRBV4-3
clone_size: few
j_call: TRBJ2-7
d_call: TRBD2
cdr3_nt: TGCGCCAGCAGCCAAGATTCGGGGCGGGGGGGCAACGAGCAGTACTTC
cdr3_aa: CASSQDSGRGGNEQYF

v_call: TRBV5-6
clone_size: NA
j_call: TRBJ2-4
d_call: NA
cdr3_nt: TGTGCCAGCAGCTTGGACCTTGGAGAAACGCACATTCAGTACTTC
cdr3_aa: CASSLDLGETHIQYF

v_call: TRBV7-9
clone_size: NA
j_call: TRBJ2-5
d_call: TRBD1
cdr3_nt: TGTGCCAGCAGCCCCTCCAGCGGACAGGGGGACGAGACCCAGTACTTC
cdr3_aa: CASSPSSGQGDETQYF

v_call: TRBV7-2
clone_size: NA
j_call: TRBJ2-7
d_call: TRBD1
cdr3_nt: TGTGCCAGCAGCACCAACACAGGGGTAAAGATATACGAGCAGTACTTC
cdr3_aa: CASSTNTGVKIYEQYF

v_call: TRBV29-1
clone_size: many
j_call: TRBJ2-3
d_call: NA
cdr3_nt: TGCAGCGTTGATGTCTCAGATACGCAGTATTTT
cdr3_aa: CSVDVSDTQYF

v_call: TRBV6-2/TRBV6-3
clone_size: many
j_call: TRBJ2-1
d_call: NA
cdr3_nt: TGTGCCAGCAGTTACTCATCACAGGGAGGTGAGCAGTTCTTC
cdr3_aa: CASSYSSQGGEQFF

v_call: TRBV12-3/TRBV12-4
clone_size: NA
j_call: TRBJ1-5
d_call: NA
cdr3_nt: TGTGCCAGCAGTTCATCTGGGAGTGGACTGCCCCAGCATTTT
cdr3_aa: CASSSSGSGLPQHF

v_call: TRBV6-5
clone_size: few
j_call: TRBJ2-7
d_call: TRBD2
cdr3_nt: TGTGCCAGCAGCACGGGGGGGCCCGCCTACGAGCAGTACTTC
cdr3_aa: CASSTGGPAYEQYF

v_call: TRBV4-3
clone_size: few
j_call: TRBJ2-2
d_call: NA
cdr3_nt: TGCGCCAGCAGCCAAGATCTAACAGGATGGGGCACCGGGGAGCTGTTTTTT
cdr3_aa: CASSQDLTGWGTGELFF

v_call: TRBV20-1
clone_size: NA
j_call: TRBJ2-7
d_call: NA
cdr3_nt: TGCAGTGCTGGGGGACAAATCTCCTACGAGCAGTACTTC
cdr3_aa: CSAGGQISYEQYF

v_call: TRBV6-4
clone_size: NA
j_call: TRBJ2-3
d_call: NA
cdr3_nt: TGTGCCAGCAAGCTCTCGGGGGCGTGGGGCACAGATACGCAGTATTTT
cdr3_aa: CASKLSGAWGTDTQYF

v_call: TRBV2
clone_size: few
j_call: TRBJ1-1
d_call: NA
cdr3_nt: TGTGCCAGCAGTGGACGATCGGACAAGAACACTGAAGCTTTCTTT
cdr3_aa: CASSGRSDKNTEAFF

v_call: TRBV4-3
clone_size: many
j_call: TRBJ2-2
d_call: TRBD2
cdr3_nt: TGCGCCAGCAGCCCGGGGGGGCGATGGACCGGGGAGCTGTTTTTT
cdr3_aa: CASSPGGRWTGELFF

v_call: TRBV5-1
clone_size: NA
j_call: TRBJ1-2
d_call: NA
cdr3_nt: TGCGACAGCAGCCCGACCATGGGGCCCAACTATGGCTACACCTTC
cdr3_aa: CDSSPTMGPNYGYTF

v_call: TRBV4-3
clone_size: many
j_call: TRBJ2-5
d_call: NA
cdr3_nt: TGCGCCAGCAGCCAAGATCCACCACAGGGCCGAGAGACCCAGTACTTC
cdr3_aa: CASSQDPPQGRETQYF

v_call: TRBV20-1
clone_size: NA
j_call: TRBJ2-1
d_call: TRBD1
cdr3_nt: TGCAGTGCTAGAGATTTGGGACAGGGAACTGTTTACAATGAGCAGTTCTTC
cdr3_aa: CSARDLGQGTVYNEQFF

v_call: TRBV7-9
clone_size: few
j_call: TRBJ1-4
d_call: TRBD1
cdr3_nt: TGTGCCAGCAGCTTTAGTATGACAGGGGACTTTGGCGGTGAAAAACTGTTTTTT
cdr3_aa: CASSFSMTGDFGGEKLFF

v_call: TRBV13
clone_size: many
j_call: TRBJ2-4
d_call: TRBD2
cdr3_nt: TGTGCCAGCAGCTTAAAGGGGCCACTAGCGGGAGTCTCCTACTTC
cdr3_aa: CASSLKGPLAGVSYF

v_call: TRBV5-4
clone_size: NA
j_call: TRBJ2-7
d_call: TRBD1
cdr3_nt: TGTGCCAGCACCAAGACAGGGTCGAGCTCCTACGAGCAGTACTTC
cdr3_aa: CASTKTGSSSYEQYF

v_call: TRBV4-2
clone_size: many
j_call: TRBJ2-1
d_call: TRBD2
cdr3_nt: TGTGCCAGCAGCTCCCGGACTAGCGGGAGGGTCGGGGATGAGCAGTTCTTC
cdr3_aa: CASSSRTSGRVGDEQFF

v_call: TRBV18
clone_size: few
j_call: TRBJ2-5
d_call: TRBD2
cdr3_nt: TGTGCCAGCTCGGACGCCGGGACTAGCGGGCCGAATCCCTTC
cdr3_aa: CASSDAGTSGPNPF

v_call: TRBV2
clone_size: many
j_call: TRBJ1-4
d_call: NA
cdr3_nt: TGTGCCAGCAGTGAAAGCGGCAGAGGTGATGAAAAACTGTTTTTT
cdr3_aa: CASSESGRGDEKLFF

v_call: TRBV20-1
clone_size: many
j_call: TRBJ2-7
d_call: NA
cdr3_nt: TGCAGTGCTAGAGGGGTCGGGTACGAGCAGTACTTC
cdr3_aa: CSARGVGYEQYF

v_call: TRBV4-1
clone_size: NA
j_call: TRBJ2-6
d_call: TRBD1
cdr3_nt: TGCACCAACAGCCCAGGGGGCCCCTTTATATTCTCTGGGGCCAACGTCCTGACTTTC
cdr3_aa: CTNSPGGPFIFSGANVLTF